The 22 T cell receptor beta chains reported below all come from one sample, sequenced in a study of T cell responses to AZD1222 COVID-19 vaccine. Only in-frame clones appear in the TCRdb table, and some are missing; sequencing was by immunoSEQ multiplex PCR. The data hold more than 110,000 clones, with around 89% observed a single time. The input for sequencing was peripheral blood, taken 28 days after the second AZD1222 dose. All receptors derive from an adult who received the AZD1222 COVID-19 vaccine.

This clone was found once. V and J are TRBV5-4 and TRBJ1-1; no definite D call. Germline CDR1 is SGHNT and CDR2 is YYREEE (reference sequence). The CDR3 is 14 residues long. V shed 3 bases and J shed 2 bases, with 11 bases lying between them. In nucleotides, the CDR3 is TGTGCCAGCAGCTCCCAGAGAAGTAACACTGAAGCTTTCTTT. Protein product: CASSSQRSNTEAFF.

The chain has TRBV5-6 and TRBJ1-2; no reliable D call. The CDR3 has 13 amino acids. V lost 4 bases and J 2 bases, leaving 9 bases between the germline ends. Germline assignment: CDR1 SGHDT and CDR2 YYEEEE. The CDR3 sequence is CASSLGENYGYTF. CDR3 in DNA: TGTGCCAGCAGCCTCGGGGAGAACTATGGCTACACCTTC.

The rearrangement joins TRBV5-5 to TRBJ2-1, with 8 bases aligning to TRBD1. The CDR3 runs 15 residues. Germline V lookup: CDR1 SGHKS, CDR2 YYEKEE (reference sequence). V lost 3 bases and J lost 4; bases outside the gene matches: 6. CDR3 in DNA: TGTGCCAGCAGCTCGGAGGGACAGGCATACAATGAGCAGTTCTTC. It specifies CASSSEGQAYNEQFF.

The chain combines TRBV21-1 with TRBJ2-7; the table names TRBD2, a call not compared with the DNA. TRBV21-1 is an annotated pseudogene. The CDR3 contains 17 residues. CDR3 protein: CASSKGPYRQRTYEQYF. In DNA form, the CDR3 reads TGTGCCAGCAGCAAAGGTCCTTACCGTCAGCGCACCTACGAGCAGTACTTC.

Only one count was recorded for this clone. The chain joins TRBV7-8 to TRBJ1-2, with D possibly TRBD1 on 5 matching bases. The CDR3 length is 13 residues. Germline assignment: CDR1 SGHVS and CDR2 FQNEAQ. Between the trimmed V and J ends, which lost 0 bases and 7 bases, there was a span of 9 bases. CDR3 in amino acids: CASSLAIRGGYTF. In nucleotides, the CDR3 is TGTGCCAGCAGCTTAGCGATTAGGGGTGGCTACACCTTC.

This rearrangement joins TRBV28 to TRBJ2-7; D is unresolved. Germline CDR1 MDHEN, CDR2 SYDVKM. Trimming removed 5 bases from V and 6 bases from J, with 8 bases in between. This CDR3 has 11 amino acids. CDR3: CASSRFGEQYF. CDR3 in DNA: TGTGCCAGCAGTCGCTTCGGCGAGCAGTACTTC.

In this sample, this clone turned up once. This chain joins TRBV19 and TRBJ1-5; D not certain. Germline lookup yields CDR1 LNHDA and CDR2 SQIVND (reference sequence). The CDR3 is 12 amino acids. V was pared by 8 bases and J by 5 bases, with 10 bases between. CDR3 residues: CASCLPHQPQHF. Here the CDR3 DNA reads TGTGCCAGTTGTCTTCCTCATCAGCCCCAGCATTTT. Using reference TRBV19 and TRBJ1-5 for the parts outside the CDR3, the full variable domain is DGGITQSPKYLFRKEGQNVTLSCEQNLNHDAMYWYRQDPGQGLRLIYYSQIVNDFQKGDIAEGYSVSREKKESFPLTVTSAQKNPTAFYLCASCLPHQPQHFGDGTRLSIL.

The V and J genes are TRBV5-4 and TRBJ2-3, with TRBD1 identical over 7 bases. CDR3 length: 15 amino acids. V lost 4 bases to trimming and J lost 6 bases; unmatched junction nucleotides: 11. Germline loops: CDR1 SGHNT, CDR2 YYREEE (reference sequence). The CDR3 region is CASSTWTGAGDTQYF. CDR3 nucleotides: TGTGCCAGCAGCACCTGGACAGGAGCAGGGGATACGCAGTATTTT.

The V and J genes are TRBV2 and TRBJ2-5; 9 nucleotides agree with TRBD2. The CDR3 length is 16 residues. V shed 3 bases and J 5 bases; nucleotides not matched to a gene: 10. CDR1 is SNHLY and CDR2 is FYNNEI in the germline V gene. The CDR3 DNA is TGTGCCAGCAGTGAGTTAGCGGGAGCTTTTAGGGAGACCCAGTACTTC. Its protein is CASSELAGAFRETQYF. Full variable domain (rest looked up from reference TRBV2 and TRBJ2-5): EPEVTQTPSHQVTQMGQEVILRCVPISNHLYFYWYRQILGQKVEFLVSFYNNEISEKSEIFDDQFSVERPDGSNFTLKIRSTKLEDSAMYFCASSELAGAFRETQYFGPGTRLLVL.

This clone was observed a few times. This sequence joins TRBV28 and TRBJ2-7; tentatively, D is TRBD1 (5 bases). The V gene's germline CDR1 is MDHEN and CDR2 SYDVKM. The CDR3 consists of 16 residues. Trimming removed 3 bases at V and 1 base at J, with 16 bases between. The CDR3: CASSFSFQSGSYEQYF. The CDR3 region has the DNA TGTGCCAGCAGTTTTTCTTTTCAGTCAGGGTCCTACGAGCAGTACTTC.

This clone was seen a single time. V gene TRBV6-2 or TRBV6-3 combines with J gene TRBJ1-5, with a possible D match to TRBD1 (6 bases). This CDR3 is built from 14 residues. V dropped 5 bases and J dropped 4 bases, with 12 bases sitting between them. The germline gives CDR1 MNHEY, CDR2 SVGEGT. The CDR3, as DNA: TGTGCCAGCAGTAGAGGGGGTGATAATCAGCCCCAGCATTTT. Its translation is CASSRGGDNQPQHF.

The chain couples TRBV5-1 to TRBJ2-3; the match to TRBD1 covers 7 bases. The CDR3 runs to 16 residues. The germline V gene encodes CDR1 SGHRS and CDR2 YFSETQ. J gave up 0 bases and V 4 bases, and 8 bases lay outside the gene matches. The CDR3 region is CASSRDSGSSTDTQYF. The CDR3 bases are TGCGCCAGCAGCCGGGACAGTGGATCTAGCACAGATACGCAGTATTTT.

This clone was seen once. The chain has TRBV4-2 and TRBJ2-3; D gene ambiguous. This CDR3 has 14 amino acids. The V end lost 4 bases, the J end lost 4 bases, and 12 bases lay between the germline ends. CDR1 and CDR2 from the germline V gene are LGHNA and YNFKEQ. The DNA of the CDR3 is TGTGCCAGCAGCCCCCCCGTCAGGTCAGATACGCAGTATTTT. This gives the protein CASSPPVRSDTQYF.

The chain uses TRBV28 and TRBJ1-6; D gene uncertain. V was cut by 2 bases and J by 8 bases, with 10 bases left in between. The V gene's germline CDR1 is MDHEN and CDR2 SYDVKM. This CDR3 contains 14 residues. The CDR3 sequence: CASSLPGDYSPLHF. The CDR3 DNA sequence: TGTGCCAGCAGTTTACCGGGAGACTATTCACCCCTCCACTTT.

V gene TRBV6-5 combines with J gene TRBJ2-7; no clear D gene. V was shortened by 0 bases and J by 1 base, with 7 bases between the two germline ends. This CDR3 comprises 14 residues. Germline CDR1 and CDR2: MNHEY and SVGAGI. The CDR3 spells CASSYSHLSYEQYF. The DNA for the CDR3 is TGTGCCAGCAGTTACTCGCACCTATCCTACGAGCAGTACTTC.

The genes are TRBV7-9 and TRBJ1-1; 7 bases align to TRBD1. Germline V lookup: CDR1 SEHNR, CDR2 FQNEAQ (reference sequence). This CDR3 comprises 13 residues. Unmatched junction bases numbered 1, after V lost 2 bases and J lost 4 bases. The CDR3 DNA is TGTGCCAGCAGCTTACAGGGGGGCACTGAAGCTTTCTTT. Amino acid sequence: CASSLQGGTEAFF.

CDR3 loop: CASSLYYPPEAFF. The CDR3 DNA reads as TGTGCCAGCAGTTTGTATTACCCCCCTGAAGCTTTCTTT. The genes are TRBV12-3 or TRBV12-4 and TRBJ1-1; D is ambiguous. V lost 3 bases to trimming and J lost 6 bases, with 11 bases between them. CDR3 length equals 13 residues.

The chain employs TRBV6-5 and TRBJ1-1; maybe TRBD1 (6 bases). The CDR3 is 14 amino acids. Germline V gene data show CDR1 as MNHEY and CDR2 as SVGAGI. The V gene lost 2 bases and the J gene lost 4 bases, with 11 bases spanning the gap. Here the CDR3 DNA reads TGTGCCAGCAGTTACCGGGCAGGGGTCACTGAAGCTTTCTTT. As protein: CASSYRAGVTEAFF.

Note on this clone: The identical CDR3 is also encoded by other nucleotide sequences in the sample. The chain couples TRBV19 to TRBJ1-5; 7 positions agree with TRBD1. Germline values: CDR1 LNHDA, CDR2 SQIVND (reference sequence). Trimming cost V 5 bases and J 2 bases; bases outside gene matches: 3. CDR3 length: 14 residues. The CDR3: CASSGTGGNQPQHF. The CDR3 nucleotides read TGTGCCAGTAGTGGTACAGGGGGCAATCAGCCCCAGCATTTT.

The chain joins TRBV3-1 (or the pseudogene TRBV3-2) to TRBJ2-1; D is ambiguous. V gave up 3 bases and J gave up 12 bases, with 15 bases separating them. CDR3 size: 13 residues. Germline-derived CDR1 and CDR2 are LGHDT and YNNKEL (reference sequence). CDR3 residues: CASSQTGRVLQFF. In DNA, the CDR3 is TGTGCCAGCAGCCAGACCGGACGGGTTCTGCAGTTCTTC.

This CDR3 is CASSEYNEQFF. The CDR3 region has the DNA TGCGCCAGCAGTGAGTACAATGAGCAGTTCTTC. This chain connects TRBV5-1 to TRBJ2-1, with D unresolved. Germline V gives CDR1 SGHRS, CDR2 YFSETQ. The CDR3 is made up of 11 amino acids. The V end was cut by 5 bases, the J end by 4 bases, with 4 bases between.

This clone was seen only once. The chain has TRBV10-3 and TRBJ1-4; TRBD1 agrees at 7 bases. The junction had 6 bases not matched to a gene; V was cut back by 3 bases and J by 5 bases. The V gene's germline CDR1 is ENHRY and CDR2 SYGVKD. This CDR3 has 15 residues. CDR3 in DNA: TGTGCCATCAGTGACTACAGGGGTGGGAATGAAAAACTGTTTTTT. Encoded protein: CAISDYRGGNEKLFF.